One and the same sample provided the 17 T cell receptor beta chains below, sequenced in a study of blood T cell repertoires in COVID-19. Generated by immunoSEQ multiplex PCR, the TCRdb table keeps only in-frame clones and is missing some. The sample has about 34,000 clones; 93% are singletons. The specimen sequenced was peripheral blood. These TCRs come from a human donor in a cohort sampled during active COVID-19.

This clone appeared a single time. V is TRBV5-1 and J is TRBJ2-3; TRBD2 aligns across 16 bases. The germline CDR1 and CDR2 sequences are SGHRS and YFSETQ. The CDR3 totals 19 residues. With 0 bases clipped from V and 0 bases from J, the junction kept 4 bases outside the gene matches. CDR3 nucleotide sequence: TGCGCCAGCAGCTTGGGTGGGACTAGCGGGGGGGCCAGCACAGATACGCAGTATTTT. As protein: CASSLGGTSGGASTDTQYF. The full variable domain, its missing parts supplied by reference TRBV5-1 and TRBJ2-3, is KAGVTQTPRYLIKTRGQQVTLSCSPISGHRSVSWYQQTPGQGLQFLFEYFSETQRNKGNFPGRFSGRQFSNSRSEMNVSTLELGDSALYLCASSLGGTSGGASTDTQYFGPGTRLTVL.

This chain connects TRBV28 to TRBJ1-5, with D possibly being TRBD1 (5 bases). With 3 bases removed from V and 2 bases from J, the gap between germline ends came to 11 bases. From germline, CDR1 is MDHEN and CDR2 SYDVKM. The length of the CDR3 is 15 residues. The chain's CDR3 is CASSLPQGGNQPQHF. The CDR3 nucleotides read TGTGCCAGCAGTTTGCCCCAAGGGGGCAATCAGCCCCAGCATTTT. The complete variable domain, with remaining parts taken from reference TRBV28 and TRBJ1-5, reads DVKVTQSSRYLVKRTGEKVFLECVQDMDHENMFWYRQDPGLGLRLIYFSYDVKMKEKGDIPEGYSVSREKKERFSLILESASTNQTSMYLCASSLPQGGNQPQHFGDGTRLSIL.

V usage is TRBV15 and J usage is TRBJ2-7; TRBD2 matches at 10 bases. The CDR3 extends over 18 amino acids. J lost 0 bases, V lost 3 bases, and 11 bases had no gene match. Per the germline V gene, CDR1 is LNHNV and CDR2 is YYDKDF (reference sequence). The DNA for the CDR3 is TGTGCCACCAGCAGCCTTCTAGCGGGGGATCCTAACTCCTACGAGCAGTACTTC. Protein sequence: CATSSLLAGDPNSYEQYF.

This chain links TRBV5-1 with TRBJ2-1; D call uncertain. V lost 4 bases to trimming and J lost 4 bases, with 12 bases between them. This CDR3 has 14 amino acids. Germline-derived CDR1 and CDR2 are SGHRS and YFSETQ. This chain's CDR3 is CASSPGGVYNEQFF. Written as DNA, the CDR3 is TGCGCCAGCAGCCCCGGCGGAGTATACAATGAGCAGTTCTTC.

The J gene is TRBJ1-5, the V gene TRBV4-1; perhaps TRBD1 as D (6 bases). Germline V gives CDR1 MGHRA, CDR2 YSYEKL. The CDR3 consists of 15 residues. The V end lost 5 bases, the J end lost 7 bases, and 18 bases lay between the germline ends. This CDR3 is CASSLLTGQGQPQHF. The CDR3, as DNA: TGCGCCAGCAGCTTACTGACAGGACAAGGGCAGCCCCAGCATTTT.

This chain links TRBV6-1 with TRBJ2-3; D perhaps matches TRBD1 (5 bases). The V gene lost 3 bases and the J gene lost 6 bases, with 16 bases spanning the gap. The germline V gene encodes CDR1 MNHNS and CDR2 SASEGT. CDR3 length equals 15 residues. CDR3 loop: CASSDRVVGPDTQYF. The CDR3 region has the DNA TGTGCCAGCAGTGATAGGGTTGTGGGGCCCGATACGCAGTATTTT.

The gene calls are TRBV27 and TRBJ2-7; 10 bases line up with TRBD2. Germline CDR1 MNHEY, CDR2 SMNVEV (reference sequence). CDR3 size: 14 residues. The J segment lost 3 bases and the V segment lost 6 bases, leaving 5 bases of the junction unmatched. The DNA of the CDR3 is TGTGCCAGCAGCCCAGGACTAGCGGACTACGAGCAGTACTTC. Its protein is CASSPGLADYEQYF.

The chain combines TRBV3-1 (or the pseudogene TRBV3-2) with TRBJ2-7; the D gene is possibly TRBD2 (5 bases). CDR1 is LGHDT, CDR2 YNNKEL, per germline (reference sequence). Trimming cost V 5 bases and J 0 bases, with 8 bases left between them. This CDR3 region has 13 residues. Here the CDR3 reads CASSGRPSYEQYF. The DNA for the CDR3 is TGTGCCAGCAGCGGGAGACCCTCCTACGAGCAGTACTTC.

The chain combines TRBV6-6 with TRBJ1-1, with TRBD1 as a possible D gene (5 bases). Deletions cut 2 bases from V and 1 base from J, with 11 bases between. The CDR3 covers 15 residues. Germline-derived CDR1 and CDR2 are MNHNY and SVGAGI (reference sequence). CDR3 sequence (DNA): TGTGCCAGCAGTTACCCGTCGGGGGGGAACACTGAAGCTTTCTTT. It specifies CASSYPSGGNTEAFF.

This clone was detected only once. The J gene is TRBJ2-7, the V gene TRBV5-1; the match to TRBD2 covers 12 bases. The CDR3 length is 16 residues. The trim removed 0 bases at V and 3 bases at J, leaving 4 bases unmatched. Germline V CDR1 and CDR2: SGHRS, YFSETQ. The CDR3 sequence is CASSLATSGGIYEQYF. For the CDR3, the DNA is TGCGCCAGCAGCTTGGCCACTAGCGGGGGGATCTACGAGCAGTACTTC.

The chain is built from TRBV5-1 and TRBJ2-2, with D possibly matching TRBD2 (5 bases). The length of the CDR3 is 15 residues. Germline lookup yields CDR1 SGHRS and CDR2 YFSETQ. V dropped 1 base and J dropped 5 bases, with 12 bases sitting between them. The CDR3 protein is CASSLSGMETGELFF. The DNA for the CDR3 is TGCGCCAGCAGCTTGTCCGGGATGGAAACCGGGGAGCTGTTTTTT.

CDR3 nucleotide sequence: TGTGCCAGCAGTGAACGACCGACTAGCTCCTACGAGCAGTACTTC. It is translated as CASSERPTSSYEQYF. The chain links TRBV27 to TRBJ2-7; a possible D gene is TRBD2 (6 bases). CDR3 length: 15 amino acids. V shed 5 bases and J shed 0 bases, with 14 bases lying between them. Germline-derived CDR1 and CDR2 are MNHEY and SMNVEV (reference sequence).

The chain has TRBV27 and TRBJ2-7, with D perhaps matching TRBD2 (5 bases). This CDR3 contains 12 residues. Germline CDR1 reads MNHEY; CDR2 reads SMNVEV (reference sequence). Between the trimmed V and J ends, which lost 5 bases and 7 bases, there was a span of 12 bases. CDR3 nucleotide sequence: TGTGCCAGCAGTCCCCTAGGAGGAGAGCAGTACTTC. Protein product: CASSPLGGEQYF.

The rearrangement uses TRBV5-1 and TRBJ2-3, with TRBD1 identical over 7 bases. Germline lookup yields CDR1 SGHRS and CDR2 YFSETQ. The J segment lost 2 bases and the V segment lost 0 bases, leaving 3 bases of the junction unmatched. The length of the CDR3 is 15 residues. The CDR3 region has the DNA TGCGCCAGCAGCTTGGACACAGGGGTCACAGATACGCAGTATTTT. It encodes CASSLDTGVTDTQYF.

CDR3 DNA: TGTGCCAGCAGGGCCAATTATAATGAAAAACTGTTTTTT. It encodes CASRANYNEKLFF. J is TRBJ1-4 and V is TRBV6-5, with unresolved D. V was shortened by 6 bases and J by 4 bases, with 9 bases between the two germline ends. Germline loops: CDR1 MNHEY, CDR2 SVGAGI. This CDR3 contains 13 residues.

CDR3 sequence: CASSEGTGGRYYF. In DNA, the CDR3 is TGTGCCAGCAGCGAGGGGACAGGGGGAAGATATTACTTC. The chain employs TRBV12-3 or TRBV12-4 and TRBJ2-7, with 11 bases identical to TRBD1. This CDR3 region has 13 residues. Losses at the gene ends were 6 bases for V and 13 bases for J; bases not matched to a gene: 11.

The rearrangement uses TRBV6-4 and TRBJ2-3, with TRBD2 identical over 11 bases. Germline lookup yields CDR1 MRHNA and CDR2 SNTAGT. Trimming removed 6 bases from V and 1 base from J; junction bases left unmatched: 3. The CDR3 is 15 amino acids. For the CDR3, the DNA is TGTGCCAGCAGCGATAGCGGGGGGGGCACAGATACGCAGTATTTT. It yields the protein CASSDSGGGTDTQYF.